These T cell receptor beta chains were read from a single sample in a study of blood T cell repertoires in COVID-19. The repertoire was sequenced with immunoSEQ multiplex PCR; TCRdb's copy has only in-frame clones and lacks some. The table lists around 86,000 clones, more than 75% of them singletons, with 10% to 15% in the top ten. Sequences were obtained from peripheral blood. These receptors were obtained from a human donor in a cohort sampled during active COVID-19. The CDR3 runs from the conserved cysteine through the conserved F or W.

CASSTPTGGFEAFF	14	TRBV19	TRBJ1-1
CASSSGGGTGELFF	14	TRBV5-4	TRBJ2-2
CASRRGVSYEQYF	13	TRBV12-3/TRBV12-4	TRBJ2-7
CASYRQGASDTEAFF	15	TRBV2	TRBJ1-1
CASSGARGIQPQHF	14	TRBV2	TRBJ1-5
CASSLAGQGAYNSPLHF	17	TRBV5-8	TRBJ1-6
CASSILPGRQGNTEAFF	17	TRBV19	TRBJ1-1
CASSMGFRDSNSGANVLTF	19	TRBV19	TRBJ2-6
CASSQGTGSIYTF	13	TRBV6-2/TRBV6-3	TRBJ1-2
CASSPGITGELFF	13	TRBV11-3	TRBJ2-2
CASTGQGLGTGELFF	15	TRBV6-5	TRBJ2-2
CASSLASYHNEQFF	14	TRBV7-2	TRBJ2-1
CASSIVTSGTDTQYF	15	TRBV19	TRBJ2-3
CASKFYHEGGSRTNEKLFF	19	TRBV6-4	TRBJ1-4
CASSVIGGPYEQYF	14	TRBV25-1	TRBJ2-7
CASRNGQGRFYGYTF	15	TRBV28	TRBJ1-2
CASSSSSGRYEQYF	14	TRBV7-2	TRBJ2-7
CASSQGWGLRGDTQYF	16	TRBV3-1/TRBV3-2	TRBJ2-3